The 8 T cell receptor beta chains listed next were all sequenced from one sample in a study of OX40 agonist ivuxolimab in advanced cancers. Only in-frame clones appear in the TCRdb table, and some are missing; sequencing was by immunoSEQ multiplex PCR. Of about 91,000 clones detected, approximately 84% appear once; the ten largest clones hold about 1.9%. The specimen comprised CD4+ or CD8+ T cells sorted from blood, sampled in a trial of the OX40 agonist ivuxolimab. The source is an adult with an advanced solid tumor such as melanoma, head and neck, liver or kidney cancer.

V usage is TRBV11-3 and J usage is TRBJ2-2; the D is unclear. Germline values: CDR1 SGHNT, CDR2 YENEEA. This CDR3 region has 13 residues. Trimming took off 3 bases at V and 3 bases at J, with 5 bases between the two ends. The CDR3 sequence is CASSFQDTGELFF. DNA for the CDR3: TGTGCCAGCAGCTTTCAAGACACCGGGGAGCTGTTTTTT.

This chain connects TRBV25-1 to TRBJ2-1; D may be TRBD2 (6 bases). The V gene's germline CDR1 is MGHDK and CDR2 SYGVNS. Deletions cut 6 bases from V and 6 bases from J, with 18 bases between. The CDR3 consists of 15 residues. For the CDR3, the DNA is TGTGCCAGCAGAGATTCCGGGACTGGAGTCAATGAGCAGTTCTTC. Its translation: CASRDSGTGVNEQFF.

This chain links TRBV4-1 with TRBJ2-5; 8 bases are a match to TRBD1. V lost 4 bases to trimming and J lost 2 bases; unmatched junction nucleotides: 9. CDR1 MGHRA and CDR2 YSYEKL come from the germline V gene. The CDR3 runs 16 residues. CDR3 loop: CASSRDRGSGQETQYF. The CDR3, as DNA: TGCGCCAGCAGCCGAGACAGGGGTAGCGGACAAGAGACCCAGTACTTC.

The chain couples TRBV5-1 to TRBJ2-1; 8 nucleotides match TRBD2. From germline, CDR1 is SGHRS and CDR2 YFSETQ. J lost 6 bases, V lost 2 bases, and 4 bases had no gene match. CDR3 length: 14 residues. The CDR3 DNA is TGCGCCAGCAGCTTCCAGCGGGAGACCAATGAGCAGTTCTTC. It codes for CASSFQRETNEQFF.

The chain couples TRBV5-4 to TRBJ2-2; 9 bases fit TRBD1. Trimming cost V 3 bases and J 7 bases; bases outside gene matches: 7. Germline loops: CDR1 SGHNT, CDR2 YYREEE (reference sequence). CDR3 length: 15 amino acids. The CDR3 reads CASSSGQGLVGELFF. The CDR3 coding sequence is TGTGCCAGCAGCTCGGGACAGGGCCTAGTCGGGGAGCTGTTTTTT.

The chain uses TRBV7-9 and TRBJ2-1, with D hard to call. V gave up 3 bases and J gave up 0 bases, with 15 bases separating them. This CDR3 comprises 17 residues. Germline CDR1 SEHNR, CDR2 FQNEAQ (reference sequence). The CDR3 is CASSFLVGPRSYNEQFF. In nucleotides, the CDR3 is TGTGCCAGCAGCTTCCTGGTCGGACCACGCTCCTACAATGAGCAGTTCTTC.

The DNA for the CDR3 is TGTGCCAGCAGTTACTCAGGGCTCGAGCAGTACTTC. Translation: CASSYSGLEQYF. The chain recombines TRBV6-5 with TRBJ2-7; D remains unclear. V lost 0 bases, J lost 6 bases, and 6 bases lay in between. The length of the CDR3 is 12 residues. In germline, CDR1 is MNHEY, CDR2 SVGAGI.

This clone was observed a handful of times. This specimen includes other DNA sequences encoding the same CDR3. The V call is TRBV10-1, the J call TRBJ1-2; D ambiguous. Between the trimmed V and J ends, which lost 3 bases and 5 bases, there was a span of 4 bases. CDR1 and CDR2 from the germline V gene are WNHNN and SYGVQD (reference sequence). The CDR3 length is 11 residues. CDR3: CASSDGYGYTF. The CDR3 DNA sequence: TGCGCCAGCAGTGACGGGTATGGCTACACCTTC.